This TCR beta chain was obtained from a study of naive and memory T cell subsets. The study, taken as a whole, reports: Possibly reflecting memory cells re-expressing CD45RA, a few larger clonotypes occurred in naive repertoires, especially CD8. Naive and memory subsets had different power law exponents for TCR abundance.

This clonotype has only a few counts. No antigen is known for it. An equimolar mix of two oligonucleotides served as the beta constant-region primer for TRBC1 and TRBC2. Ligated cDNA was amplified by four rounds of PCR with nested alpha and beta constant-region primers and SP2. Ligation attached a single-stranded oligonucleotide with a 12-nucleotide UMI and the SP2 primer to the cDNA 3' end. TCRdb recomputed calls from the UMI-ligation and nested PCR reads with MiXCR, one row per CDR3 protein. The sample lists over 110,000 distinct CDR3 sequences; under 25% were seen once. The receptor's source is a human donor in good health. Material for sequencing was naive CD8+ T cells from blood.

The CDR3 DNA sequence: TGTGCCAGCAGCCAAGAGGGTATAACGGTGAACACTGAAGCTTTCTTT. It specifies CASSQEGITVNTEAFF. The rearrangement links TRBV3-1 to TRBJ1-1; D gene ambiguous. Germline assignment: CDR1 LGHDT and CDR2 YNNKEL (reference sequence). V was cut by 0 bases and J by 0 bases, with 11 bases left in between. The CDR3 runs to 16 residues.